This T cell receptor (beta chain) was recorded in a study of shared T cell receptors in the human thymus. Here immunoSEQ multiplex PCR was the method, and the copy in TCRdb shows in-frame clones only, minus some. The table lists 600,000 or so clones, about 90% of them singletons. The CDR3 length is 17 residues. The germline gives CDR1 SGHRS, CDR2 YFSETQ. After removal of 3 bases from V and 2 bases from J, the junction contained 10 bases not matched to a gene. This clone was counted once. These data were likewise used in another study, on human thymus T cells. That report adds: Thymus specimens were resections from corrective heart surgery.

This receptor was obtained from a boy under two years old with a congenital heart defect. This chain connects TRBV5-1 to TRBJ2-3; 9 bases match TRBD1. Sequences were obtained from thymocytes. CDR3 bases: TGCGCCAGCAGCTCAGTCCCGGGACAGGGAAACACAGATACGCAGTATTTT. Translated: CASSSVPGQGNTDTQYF.